The 2 T cell receptor beta chains in this list originate from one sample, sequenced in a study of blood T cell repertoires in COVID-19. Data came from immunoSEQ multiplex PCR; TCRdb stores just in-frame clones and leaves some out. The profile shows 70,000 to 90,000 clones, about 86% of them singletons. The sequencing sample was made of peripheral blood. Receptors were obtained from a man older than 75 with COVID-19, enrolled during active disease.

The count of this clone is one. The chain carries TRBV6-2 or TRBV6-3 and TRBJ2-3; 9 bases line up with TRBD1. The CDR3 sequence is 14 residues long. J was trimmed by 3 bases and V by 5 bases; bases with no gene match: 3. CDR1 and CDR2 from the germline V gene are MNHEY and SVGEGT. DNA of the CDR3: TGTGCCAGCAGTACGGGACAGGGAACAGATACGCAGTATTTT. It codes for CASSTGQGTDTQYF.

This chain joins TRBV7-2 and TRBJ2-7; TRBD2 agrees at 13 bases. V dropped 5 bases and J dropped 0; count of bases not matched to a gene: 7. This CDR3 region has 17 residues. Germline values: CDR1 SGHTA, CDR2 FQGNSA. The CDR3 here is CASSPRTSGGSSYEQYF. The CDR3 region has the DNA TGTGCCAGCAGCCCACGGACTAGCGGGGGCAGCTCCTACGAGCAGTACTTC. Supplemented by reference TRBV7-2 and TRBJ2-7, the full variable domain reads GAGVSQSPSNKVTEKGKDVELRCDPISGHTALYWYRQSLGQGLEFLIYFQGNSAPDKSGLPSDRFSAERTGGSVSTLTIQRTQQEDSAVYLCASSPRTSGGSSYEQYFGPGTRLTVT.